This T cell receptor beta chain was sequenced for a study of CD8 T cell repertoires and HIV-1 epitope variants. As for the study in general: Each of Twenty-five Gag and Nef epitope peptides stimulated a separate culture. An uncultured baseline aliquot held 1M T cells. Points from the study as a whole: The assay identified only TCR beta chains of antigen-proliferating T cells.

This clone came up a few times. What it binds is not known. Survey-depth immunoSEQ sequencing covered TCR beta CDR3 regions. Sequencing was performed with immunoSEQ multiplex PCR; in TCRdb, only in-frame clones are kept and a portion is missing. The sample yields roughly 5,300 clones, less than 70% seen once. The clonotype comes from a male donor with HIV. The sequenced sample was cultured CD8+ T cells derived from PBMCs.

CDR3: CASSFRGAAYNEQFF. The CDR3 nucleotides are TGTGCCAGCAGCTTTCGGGGGGCCGCCTACAATGAGCAGTTCTTC. The V and J genes are TRBV13 and TRBJ2-1; possible D gene TRBD2, 7 bases. The CDR3 loop spans 15 amino acids. The germline gives CDR1 PRHDT, CDR2 FYEKMQ (reference sequence). Trimming pared 3 bases from V and 2 bases from J, leaving 11 bases between.